One sample yielded the 17 T cell receptor beta chains listed below, sequenced in a study of cytomegalovirus exposure and HLA in healthy donors. The primer mix had 60 Vbeta and 13 Jbeta primers. Profiled with immunoSEQ multiplex PCR; TCRdb holds only in-frame clones, not every one. The data contain 100,000 to 150,000 clones, 10% of them seen just once; the ten biggest clones take up roughly 4.6%. Sequences were obtained from PBMCs. Receptors originate from a woman in her late teens or twenties in good health and CMV-seropositive.

This rearrangement joins TRBV7-3 to TRBJ2-7; TRBD1 might be the D (7 bases). From germline, CDR1 is SGHTA and CDR2 FQGTGA. V was trimmed by 3 bases and J by 4 bases, leaving 16 bases between them. The CDR3 is 15 residues long. CDR3 sequence: CASSFNAGGSYEQYF. CDR3 in DNA: TGTGCCAGCAGCTTTAATGCAGGGGGGAGTTACGAGCAGTACTTC.

The rearrangement links TRBV15 to TRBJ2-1; possibly TRBD1 for D (5 bases). Trimming left V 1 base short and J 0 bases short, with 10 bases between. Germline CDR1 LNHNV, CDR2 YYDKDF (reference sequence). The CDR3 spans 16 residues. CDR3 sequence reads: CATSRVGATSYNEQFF. The CDR3, as DNA: TGTGCCACCAGCAGAGTTGGGGCGACCTCCTACAATGAGCAGTTCTTC.

The chain links TRBV14 to TRBJ2-5, with a possible D match to TRBD1 (5 bases). The germline gives CDR1 SGHDN, CDR2 FVKESK. Trimming pared 4 bases from V and 5 bases from J, leaving 14 bases between. This CDR3 is 14 amino acids long. The CDR3 sequence: CASSPLGHSETQYF. CDR3 in DNA: TGTGCCAGCAGCCCCCTCGGACATTCGGAGACCCAGTACTTC.

This chain links TRBV11-2 with TRBJ2-7; 9 positions match TRBD2. Germline assignment: CDR1 SGHAT and CDR2 FQNNGV. CDR3 length: 14 residues. V lost 2 bases and J lost 3; bases outside the gene matches: 2. As DNA, the CDR3 is TGTGCCAGCAGCTTAAGTAGCGGGAGCTACGAGCAGTACTTC. This translates into CASSLSSGSYEQYF. Combining the CDR3 with reference TRBV11-2 and TRBJ2-7 gives the whole variable domain EAGVAQSPRYKIIEKRQSVAFWCNPISGHATLYWYQQILGQGPKLLIQFQNNGVVDDSQLPKDRFSAERLKGVDSTLKIQPAKLEDSAVYLCASSLSSGSYEQYFGPGTRLTVT.

A word on this clone: A junction end diverges from the germline sequence, so it may reflect a read error. The chain uses TRBV28 and TRBJ2-7, with D possibly matching TRBD1 (5 bases). Germline V gene sequence: CDR1 MDHEN, CDR2 SYDVKM. This CDR3 contains 11 residues. The CDR3 sequence: CASSWGSPSLF. The CDR3 bases are TGTGCCAGCAGTTGGGGCAGTCCCTCTTTGTTC.

The chain combines TRBV30 with TRBJ1-1; maybe TRBD1 (5 bases). In germline, CDR1 is GTSNPN, CDR2 SVGIG (reference sequence). Trimming left V 1 base short and J 0 bases short, with 9 bases between. CDR3 length equals 14 residues. Written as DNA, the CDR3 is TGTGCCTGGAGTGGACAGATGATGAACACTGAAGCTTTCTTT. Residues: CAWSGQMMNTEAFF.

The chain joins TRBV10-1 to TRBJ2-2; 11 bases map to TRBD1. The CDR3 loop spans 15 amino acids. The V and J ends lost 6 bases and 4 bases, in that order; junction bases with no gene match: 4. From germline, CDR1 is WNHNN and CDR2 SYGVQD (reference sequence). The chain's CDR3 is CASSKDRGPTGELFF. Written as DNA, the CDR3 is TGCGCCAGCAGCAAGGACAGGGGGCCCACCGGGGAGCTGTTTTTT.

The genes are TRBV19 and TRBJ2-7; TRBD1 agrees at 9 bases. This CDR3 comprises 13 residues. J lost 3 bases, V lost 8 bases, and 5 bases had no gene match. Germline loops: CDR1 LNHDA, CDR2 SQIVND (reference sequence). As DNA, the CDR3 is TGTGCCAGTGCCCCGGGACAGGGCTACGAGCAGTACTTC. Translated: CASAPGQGYEQYF.

In this sample, this clone turned up a few times. The V gene is TRBV7-2, the J gene TRBJ1-3, with D perhaps TRBD1 (5 bases). The CDR3 has 14 residues. CDR1 is SGHTA, CDR2 FQGNSA, per germline. Between the trimmed V and J ends, which lost 6 bases and 0 bases, there was a span of 9 bases. The CDR3 DNA reads TGTGCCAGCAGGGGGGGTTTCTCTGGAAACACCATATATTTT. This gives the protein CASRGGFSGNTIYF.

V usage is TRBV5-5 and J usage is TRBJ1-2; D might be TRBD1 (6 bases). This CDR3 comprises 15 residues. Germline V lookup: CDR1 SGHKS, CDR2 YYEKEE (reference sequence). Trimming left V 1 base short and J 8 bases short, with 18 bases between. CDR3 bases: TGTGCCAGCAGCTTGCTCGGACGGGACACCCAAGGCTACACCTTC. This codes for CASSLLGRDTQGYTF.

The rearrangement uses TRBV28 and TRBJ2-7; D gene unclear. Germline V gene sequence: CDR1 MDHEN, CDR2 SYDVKM. This CDR3 is built from 14 residues. Trimming took 1 base from V and 3 from J, leaving 10 bases between them. This chain's CDR3 is CASSLSDTHYEQYF. CDR3 sequence (DNA): TGTGCCAGCAGTTTATCCGACACTCACTACGAGCAGTACTTC.

This clone was seen many times. The J gene is TRBJ2-7, the V gene TRBV6-5, with TRBD1 as a possible D gene (5 bases). CDR1 and CDR2 from the germline V gene are MNHEY and SVGAGI. V was clipped by 5 bases and J by 0 bases, with 14 bases between them. There are 15 residues in the CDR3. This chain's CDR3 is CASSRWGSSSYEQYF. The CDR3 DNA is TGTGCCAGCAGTCGATGGGGCTCTAGCTCCTACGAGCAGTACTTC.

This clone was observed a few times. This rearrangement joins TRBV9 to TRBJ1-3; D is possibly TRBD1 (5 bases). CDR3 length: 14 residues. Germline CDR1 is SGDLS and CDR2 is YYNGEE. V dropped 3 bases and J dropped 0 bases, with 7 bases sitting between them. DNA of the CDR3: TGTGCCAGCAGCGGGGGGGACTCTGGAAACACCATATATTTT. It codes for CASSGGDSGNTIYF.

This chain joins TRBV9 and TRBJ2-3, with 7 bases lining up with TRBD2. The CDR3 totals 17 residues. The germline V gene encodes CDR1 SGDLS and CDR2 YYNGEE. V lost 2 bases and J lost 2; bases outside the gene matches: 11. CDR3 protein: CASSVGILATLTDTQYF. As DNA, the CDR3 is TGTGCCAGCAGCGTGGGAATACTAGCGACCCTCACAGATACGCAGTATTTT.

This clone was counted only a few times. J is TRBJ2-2 and V is TRBV5-6; tentatively, D is TRBD2 (6 bases). CDR3 length equals 17 residues. V was clipped by 2 bases and J by 6 bases, with 20 bases between them. Germline loops: CDR1 SGHDT, CDR2 YYEEEE. The CDR3 region is CASSFRSTSPVAGELFF. The DNA for the CDR3 is TGTGCCAGCAGCTTCCGCTCGACTAGTCCAGTGGCCGGGGAGCTGTTTTTT.

This clone has a handful of counts. The chain is built from TRBV30 and TRBJ1-1; D possibly corresponds to TRBD1 (6 bases). Germline V gives CDR1 GTSNPN, CDR2 SVGIG (reference sequence). This CDR3 is 13 amino acids long. The V and J ends lost 2 bases and 4 bases respectively, with 11 bases between them. In DNA, the CDR3 is TGTGCCTGGAGTAACGGACAGTCCACTGAAGCTTTCTTT. Its translation: CAWSNGQSTEAFF.

The chain employs TRBV2 and TRBJ1-5; D perhaps matches TRBD1 (6 bases). The V end lost 6 bases, the J end lost 4 bases, and 19 bases lay between the germline ends. From germline, CDR1 is SNHLY and CDR2 FYNNEI. The CDR3 has 16 amino acids. The CDR3 DNA follows: TGTGCCAGCAGGGTGGTAGGGACATTAGTAAATCAGCCCCAGCATTTT. This codes for CASRVVGTLVNQPQHF.